This T cell receptor beta chain was obtained from a study of post-analysis software for immune sequencing data. Comments on this clonotype: Its matching antigen is unknown.

Study results and caveats: With TRBV5-6, TRBV5-1 and TRBV20-1 included, about five TRBV segments were more frequent in patients than in controls. Multiple sclerosis patients showed significantly lower normalized Chao1 diversity than controls did.

The CDR3 covers 13 residues. The germline gives CDR1 WSHSY, CDR2 SAAADI. Trimming removed 5 bases from V and 7 bases from J; junction bases left unmatched: 3. Unique-molecular-identifier-tagged TCR beta cDNA libraries were used. One entry per CDR3 protein results from TCRdb running MiXCR on the PCR reads. The sample lists some 260,000 distinct CDR3 sequences; less than 40% were seen once. The sequenced sample consisted of blood. This chain connects TRBV10-2 to TRBJ1-5, with 9 bases lining up with TRBD1. The receptor was derived from a girl under 18 with multiple sclerosis. In DNA, the CDR3 is TGCGCCAGCAGTACTACAGGGGGCCAGCCCCAGCATTTT. Translating gives CASSTTGGQPQHF.